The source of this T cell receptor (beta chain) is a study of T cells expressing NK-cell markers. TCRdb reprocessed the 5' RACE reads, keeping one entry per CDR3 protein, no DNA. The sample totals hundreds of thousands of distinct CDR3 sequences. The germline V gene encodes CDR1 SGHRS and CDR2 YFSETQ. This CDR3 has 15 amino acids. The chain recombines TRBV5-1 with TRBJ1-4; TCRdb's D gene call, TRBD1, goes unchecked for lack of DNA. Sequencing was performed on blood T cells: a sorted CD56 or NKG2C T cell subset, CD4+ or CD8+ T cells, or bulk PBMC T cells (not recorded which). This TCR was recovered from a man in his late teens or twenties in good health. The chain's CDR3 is CASSLGDRRNEKLFF. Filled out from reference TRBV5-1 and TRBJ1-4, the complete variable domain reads KAGVTQTPRYLIKTRGQQVTLSCSPISGHRSVSWYQQTPGQGLQFLFEYFSETQRNKGNFPGRFSGRQFSNSRSEMNVSTLELGDSALYLCASSLGDRRNEKLFFGSGTQLSVL.